A selection of T cell receptor beta chains follows, all from one sample in a study of CD8 T cells in ankylosing spondylitis. TCRdb independently ran MiXCR on the 5' RACE reads; one entry per CDR3 protein. The data show approximately 260,000 distinct CDR3 sequences, about 9.1% seen once. The specimen was blood, either unsorted or a sorted T cell fraction (not recorded which). These receptors were collected from a male donor with ankylosing spondylitis or in good health (not recorded which). CDR3s include the opening cysteine and the closing phenylalanine or tryptophan. A D gene is named only where the DNA matches it firmly. Size values are once, few and many counts, or a class for expanded clones, and some rows have none.

v_gene: TRBV7-9
j_gene: TRBJ1-1
abundance: few
d_gene: -
CDR3nt: TGTGCCAGCGAAGCCAACACTGAAGCTTTCTTT
CDR3aa: CASEANTEAFF

v_gene: TRBV20-1
j_gene: TRBJ2-3
abundance: many
d_gene: TRBD2
CDR3nt: TGCAGTGCTAGACCTCGACTAGCAACAGATACGCAGTATTTT
CDR3aa: CSARPRLATDTQYF

v_gene: TRBV20-1
j_gene: TRBJ2-1
abundance: many
d_gene: -
CDR3nt: TGCAGTGCTAGCAGATACTCCTACAATGAGCAGTTCTTC
CDR3aa: CSASRYSYNEQFF

v_gene: TRBV12-3/TRBV12-4
j_gene: TRBJ2-7
abundance: -
d_gene: -
CDR3nt: TGTGCCAGCAGCCCTCTTGGGACCTCCGCCGGGGACGAGCAGTACTTC
CDR3aa: CASSPLGTSAGDEQYF

v_gene: TRBV6-5
j_gene: TRBJ2-2
abundance: many
d_gene: -
CDR3nt: TGTGCCAGCAGTTACATAAAGGGTCCCGTTGGGGTAGGGGAGCTGTTTTTT
CDR3aa: CASSYIKGPVGVGELFF

v_gene: TRBV20-1
j_gene: TRBJ1-2
abundance: many
d_gene: TRBD1
CDR3nt: TGCAGTGCTAGAGCCGGGACAGGGAGCTATGGCTACACCTTC
CDR3aa: CSARAGTGSYGYTF

v_gene: TRBV7-2
j_gene: TRBJ1-2
abundance: many
d_gene: TRBD1
CDR3nt: TGTGCCAGCAGCCTCCTCCCGGACAGGGCGGCATATGGCTACACCTTC
CDR3aa: CASSLLPDRAAYGYTF

v_gene: TRBV11-1
j_gene: TRBJ1-1
abundance: many
d_gene: -
CDR3nt: TGTGCCAGCAGCTTAGAAGGAGGGGCGGGGAGTGCTGAAGCTTTCTTT
CDR3aa: CASSLEGGAGSAEAFF

v_gene: TRBV7-9
j_gene: TRBJ2-1
abundance: many
d_gene: -
CDR3nt: TGTGCCAGCAGCTTAGGATCCAGCTCCTACAATGAGCAGTTCTTC
CDR3aa: CASSLGSSSYNEQFF

v_gene: TRBV20-1
j_gene: TRBJ2-3
abundance: many
d_gene: TRBD2
CDR3nt: TGCAGTGCTAGAGTGCCTAGCGGGGGGGCCCTGAGCACAGATACGCAGTATTTT
CDR3aa: CSARVPSGGALSTDTQYF

v_gene: TRBV20-1
j_gene: TRBJ1-2
abundance: many
d_gene: -
CDR3nt: TGCAGTGCTAGAAACAGGGAATTACGGCCTTATGGCTACACCTTC
CDR3aa: CSARNRELRPYGYTF

v_gene: TRBV12-3/TRBV12-4
j_gene: TRBJ2-1
abundance: -
d_gene: TRBD1
CDR3nt: TGTGCCAGCAGTTCCCCGGCAGGGGGCGCGAGGAATGAGCAGTTCTTC
CDR3aa: CASSSPAGGARNEQFF

v_gene: TRBV30
j_gene: TRBJ1-4
abundance: many
d_gene: -
CDR3nt: TGTGCCTGGAATATGGCCCTTAATGAAAAACTGTTTTTT
CDR3aa: CAWNMALNEKLFF

v_gene: TRBV4-2
j_gene: TRBJ2-1
abundance: many
d_gene: TRBD2
CDR3nt: TGTGCCAGCAGCCAAGGGGCGGGAGGGACCTACAATGAGCAGTTCTTC
CDR3aa: CASSQGAGGTYNEQFF

v_gene: TRBV19
j_gene: TRBJ1-2
abundance: few
d_gene: -
CDR3nt: TGTGCCAGTATCCTGAGCGGCCTACAGGCCGTTAACTATGGCTACACCTTC
CDR3aa: CASILSGLQAVNYGYTF

v_gene: TRBV12-3/TRBV12-4
j_gene: TRBJ1-4
abundance: many
d_gene: TRBD1
CDR3nt: TGTGCCAGCAGGGCGAGGACAGGGGGCGCGGAAAAACTGTTTTTT
CDR3aa: CASRARTGGAEKLFF

v_gene: TRBV12-3/TRBV12-4
j_gene: TRBJ2-1
abundance: many
d_gene: -
CDR3nt: TGTGCCAGCAGCCCGACTCGTAGCTCCTACAATGAGCAGTTCTTC
CDR3aa: CASSPTRSSYNEQFF

v_gene: TRBV2
j_gene: TRBJ2-1
abundance: once
d_gene: -
CDR3nt: TGTGCCAGCAGTGAAGCAACCCTCAGGGTAGGAGGCGATGAGCAGTTCTTC
CDR3aa: CASSEATLRVGGDEQFF

v_gene: TRBV7-8
j_gene: TRBJ2-1
abundance: many
d_gene: -
CDR3nt: TGTGCCAGCAGCCGATCAATAGCAGACTCCTACAATGAGCAGTTCTTC
CDR3aa: CASSRSIADSYNEQFF

v_gene: TRBV5-6
j_gene: TRBJ2-6
abundance: many
d_gene: -
CDR3nt: TGTGCCAGCAGCTTGGTGGGTGCACACTCTGGGGCCAACGTCCTGACTTTC
CDR3aa: CASSLVGAHSGANVLTF

v_gene: TRBV27
j_gene: TRBJ2-7
abundance: few
d_gene: -
CDR3nt: TGTGCCAGCAGGTCGACTAGTGCCGTCGAGCAGTACTTC
CDR3aa: CASRSTSAVEQYF

v_gene: TRBV4-2
j_gene: TRBJ2-2
abundance: few
d_gene: -
CDR3nt: TGTGCCAGCAGCCAAGAGATATTGAGGAAGGCCGGGGAGCTGTTTTTT
CDR3aa: CASSQEILRKAGELFF

v_gene: TRBV5-1
j_gene: TRBJ2-6
abundance: few
d_gene: -
CDR3nt: TGCGCCAGCAGCTTAAGAGGGGTTGGGGCCAACGTCCTGACTTTC
CDR3aa: CASSLRGVGANVLTF

v_gene: TRBV29-1
j_gene: TRBJ2-5
abundance: many
d_gene: -
CDR3nt: TGCAGCGTTGACGGGGGACTCCCAGATCGGGAGACCCAGTACTTC
CDR3aa: CSVDGGLPDRETQYF

v_gene: TRBV5-1
j_gene: TRBJ2-2
abundance: few
d_gene: -
CDR3nt: TGCGCCAGCAGCTTTGCAGGGGCTTCCGGGGAGCTGTTTTTT
CDR3aa: CASSFAGASGELFF

v_gene: TRBV12-3/TRBV12-4
j_gene: TRBJ2-2
abundance: many
d_gene: -
CDR3nt: TGTGCCAGCAGTCTCTTGGGACACCTTAACACCGGGGAGCTGTTTTTT
CDR3aa: CASSLLGHLNTGELFF

v_gene: TRBV7-2
j_gene: TRBJ2-2
abundance: -
d_gene: -
CDR3nt: TGTGCCAGCAGCTCGCGGACCGGGGGAAGGGGGGAGCTGTTTTTT
CDR3aa: CASSSRTGGRGELFF

v_gene: TRBV4-1
j_gene: TRBJ2-3
abundance: many
d_gene: TRBD2
CDR3nt: TGCGCCAGCAGCCAATTTTACCCAGGGTTCGCGCGGGAGGCGAGGACAGATACGCAGTATTTT
CDR3aa: CASSQFYPGFAREARTDTQYF

v_gene: TRBV24-1
j_gene: TRBJ1-2
abundance: many
d_gene: -
CDR3nt: TGTGCCACCAGTGATTTTAGCTATGGCTACACCTTC
CDR3aa: CATSDFSYGYTF

v_gene: TRBV20-1
j_gene: TRBJ2-7
abundance: few
d_gene: TRBD2
CDR3nt: TGCAGTGCTAGAGAAACAGCGGGAGCGTACTCCTACGAGCAGTACTTC
CDR3aa: CSARETAGAYSYEQYF

v_gene: TRBV7-8
j_gene: TRBJ1-1
abundance: many
d_gene: -
CDR3nt: TGTGCCAGCAGCTCGAGGTGGGGTCTGAACACTGAAGCTTTCTTT
CDR3aa: CASSSRWGLNTEAFF

v_gene: TRBV5-1
j_gene: TRBJ2-2
abundance: many
d_gene: -
CDR3nt: TGCGCCAGCAGCTTGGGTACATCAGCCGGGGAGCTGTTTTTT
CDR3aa: CASSLGTSAGELFF

v_gene: TRBV7-2
j_gene: TRBJ2-3
abundance: many
d_gene: TRBD2
CDR3nt: TGTGCCAGCAGCACTCGGACTAGCGGGGCCACAGATACGCAGTATTTT
CDR3aa: CASSTRTSGATDTQYF

v_gene: TRBV12-3/TRBV12-4
j_gene: TRBJ1-5
abundance: many
d_gene: -
CDR3nt: TGTGCCTGCAGGGCGGGCAATCAGCCCCAGCATTTT
CDR3aa: CACRAGNQPQHF

v_gene: TRBV12-3/TRBV12-4
j_gene: TRBJ2-5
abundance: many
d_gene: TRBD2
CDR3nt: TGTGCCAGCACCCCTCATTCTGGGAGGGGCCAAGAGACCCAGTACTTC
CDR3aa: CASTPHSGRGQETQYF

v_gene: TRBV27
j_gene: TRBJ1-6
abundance: few
d_gene: -
CDR3nt: TGTGCCAGCAGTTTATTCAGCCCTAGGGATTCACCCCTCCACTTT
CDR3aa: CASSLFSPRDSPLHF

v_gene: TRBV7-8
j_gene: TRBJ2-7
abundance: -
d_gene: TRBD2
CDR3nt: TGTGCCAGCAGCTTAGGACCGGGTAGCGGGGGAAGGTACGAGCAGTACTTC
CDR3aa: CASSLGPGSGGRYEQYF

v_gene: TRBV20-1
j_gene: TRBJ2-3
abundance: many
d_gene: -
CDR3nt: TGCAGTGCTAGAGACGGAGGGAAAGGTACAGATACGCAGTATTTT
CDR3aa: CSARDGGKGTDTQYF

v_gene: TRBV5-5
j_gene: TRBJ1-3
abundance: many
d_gene: -
CDR3nt: TGTGCCAGCACCCAGACCCTCTCTGGAAACACCATATATTTT
CDR3aa: CASTQTLSGNTIYF

v_gene: TRBV30
j_gene: TRBJ1-1
abundance: -
d_gene: -
CDR3nt: TGTGCCTGGAGTGTAGTTAGGGGCACTGAAGCTTTCTTT
CDR3aa: CAWSVVRGTEAFF

v_gene: TRBV20-1
j_gene: TRBJ2-7
abundance: many
d_gene: -
CDR3nt: TGCAGTGCCCGGTCCCCCATTGGAGCCTTCTCCTACGAGCAGTACTTC
CDR3aa: CSARSPIGAFSYEQYF